These 31 T cell receptor beta chains came from one sample sequenced in a study of response to subunit inactivated influenza vaccine. TCRdb re-called the RT-PCR reads with MiXCR, one entry per CDR3 protein. The sample carries about 170,000 distinct CDR3 sequences, approximately 12% recorded once. Another study also made use of these data, one on T cells expressing NK-cell markers. That study reports: With UMIs, 5'RACE template switching was used to make TCR beta cDNA.

The sample in question was CD8+ T cells sorted from PBMCs, obtained 12 days after vaccination. The receptors shown here come from a man aged 45-60 years who received an inactivated influenza vaccine.

This chain links TRBV27 with TRBJ2-7; TRBD1 might be the D (6 bases). The CDR3 extends over 15 amino acids. Deletions cut 5 bases from V and 3 bases from J, with 17 bases between. CDR1 is MNHEY, CDR2 SMNVEV, per germline (reference sequence). This chain's CDR3 is CASSPRRGQGYEQYF. In DNA form, the CDR3 reads TGTGCCAGCAGTCCCCGCAGGGGCCAAGGCTACGAGCAGTACTTC.

The chain has TRBV2 and TRBJ2-3, with 7 positions matching TRBD2. Losses at the gene ends were 6 bases for V and 5 bases for J; bases not matched to a gene: 14. Germline lookup yields CDR1 SNHLY and CDR2 FYNNEI. This CDR3 region has 16 residues. The CDR3 DNA reads as TGTGCCAGCAGCGAAACTCTAGCGGAATCAGGAGATACGCAGTATTTT. The encoded protein is CASSETLAESGDTQYF.

The chain carries TRBV27 and TRBJ2-1; maybe TRBD2 (5 bases). Germline loops: CDR1 MNHEY, CDR2 SMNVEV (reference sequence). This CDR3 region has 16 residues. Trimming removed 2 bases from V and 2 bases from J, with 13 bases in between. The CDR3 loop reads CASSLVSGDPYNEQFF. As DNA, the CDR3 is TGTGCCAGCAGTTTAGTCAGCGGAGATCCCTACAATGAGCAGTTCTTC.

This clonotype was recorded a few times. The chain joins TRBV11-2 to TRBJ1-4; D is uncertain. V shed 2 bases and J shed 0 bases, with 7 bases lying between them. CDR3 size: 15 residues. Per germline, CDR1 SGHAT and CDR2 FQNNGV. The CDR3 is CASSLIFATNEKLFF. The DNA for the CDR3 is TGTGCCAGCAGCTTAATTTTTGCAACTAATGAAAAACTGTTTTTT.

The V and J genes are TRBV10-3 and TRBJ2-3; maybe TRBD2 (6 bases). The ends were cut back, 2 bases at V and 2 bases at J, with 17 bases in the middle. Germline assignment: CDR1 ENHRY and CDR2 SYGVKD. The CDR3 is 17 residues long. CDR3 sequence: CAISEEGSGDTTDTQYF. The CDR3 DNA reads as TGTGCCATCAGTGAGGAGGGTAGCGGAGATACCACAGATACGCAGTATTTT.

There are a few counts of this clonotype. The J gene is TRBJ2-2, the V gene TRBV28; D call uncertain. Germline assignment: CDR1 MDHEN and CDR2 SYDVKM. The CDR3 spans 15 residues. With 2 bases removed from V and 0 bases from J, the gap between germline ends came to 7 bases. CDR3 nucleotide sequence: TGTGCCAGCAGTTTAAGGGCGGCGAACACCGGGGAGCTGTTTTTT. The encoded protein is CASSLRAANTGELFF.

In this sample, this clonotype turned up a few times. V and J are TRBV5-1 and TRBJ2-1; D perhaps matches TRBD1 (5 bases). This CDR3 comprises 12 residues. V lost 0 bases and J 7 bases, leaving 5 bases between the germline ends. Per germline, CDR1 SGHRS and CDR2 YFSETQ. CDR3 nucleotide sequence: TGCGCCAGCAGCTTGGAGGGGAATGAGCAGTTCTTC. Translation gives CASSLEGNEQFF.

In its sample, this clonotype was seen a few times. This sequence joins TRBV4-1 and TRBJ2-1; D unclear. The CDR3 extends over 12 amino acids. Germline values: CDR1 MGHRA, CDR2 YSYEKL. The V end lost 4 bases, the J end lost 6 bases, and 7 bases lay between the germline ends. This chain's CDR3 is CASSLSVNEQFF. Here the CDR3 DNA reads TGCGCCAGCAGCCTTAGTGTCAATGAGCAGTTCTTC.

The chain uses TRBV7-9 and TRBJ2-5; 14 nucleotides align to TRBD2. Germline CDR1 and CDR2: SEHNR and FQNEAQ (reference sequence). V was clipped by 2 bases and J by 5 bases; unmatched bases: 4. The CDR3 is made up of 16 amino acids. The CDR3 region is CASSLRTSGGMETQYF. In DNA form, the CDR3 reads TGTGCCAGCAGCTTAAGGACTAGCGGGGGGATGGAGACCCAGTACTTC.

This clonotype was counted at least ten times. The chain links TRBV2 to TRBJ2-7; D remains ambiguous. The length of the CDR3 is 15 residues. Per germline, CDR1 SNHLY and CDR2 FYNNEI. Trimming pared 1 base from V and 4 bases from J, leaving 14 bases between. Here the CDR3 DNA reads TGTGCCAGCAGTGAAGGGGCAGGATTGTTGTACGAGCAGTACTTC. This sequence encodes CASSEGAGLLYEQYF.

The chain carries TRBV6-2 or TRBV6-3 and TRBJ2-3; TRBD2 matches 10 bases. Unmatched junction bases numbered 13, after V lost 4 bases and J lost 9 bases. CDR1 and CDR2 from the germline V gene are MNHEY and SVGEGT. This CDR3 is built from 16 residues. DNA of the CDR3: TGTGCCAGCAGTTCCGAAGCGGGAGGGCCCAGAGAAACGCAGTATTTT. This encodes CASSSEAGGPRETQYF.

This rearrangement joins TRBV7-8 to TRBJ2-5; D is possibly TRBD1 (5 bases). Germline assignment: CDR1 SGHVS and CDR2 FQNEAQ. The V end was cut by 6 bases, the J end by 2 bases, with 7 bases between. CDR3 length: 12 residues. CDR3 sequence (DNA): TGTGCCAGCAGAAGGGGACAAGAGACCCAGTACTTC. This sequence encodes CASRRGQETQYF. The whole variable domain, remainder taken from reference TRBV7-8 and TRBJ2-5, is GAGVSQSPRYKVAKRGQDVALRCDPISGHVSLFWYQQALGQGPEFLTYFQNEAQLDKSGLPSDRFFAERPEGSVSTLKIQRTQQEDSAVYLCASRRGQETQYFGPGTRLLVL.

The chain combines TRBV12-3 or TRBV12-4 with TRBJ2-5, with D unresolved. The length of the CDR3 is 12 residues. Trimming shortened V by 4 bases and J by 7 bases, and 10 bases separated the two germline ends. The CDR3 sequence is CASSSLVGTQYF. The CDR3 DNA is TGTGCCAGCAGTTCTCTTGTCGGGACCCAGTACTTC.

The table lists this clonotype with a few counts. The V and J genes are TRBV9 and TRBJ2-1, with a tentative D call TRBD1 (6 bases). The V gene lost 3 bases and the J gene lost 6 bases, with 13 bases spanning the gap. Per the germline V gene, CDR1 is SGDLS and CDR2 is YYNGEE. This CDR3 has 14 amino acids. The CDR3 spells CASSDQQGSNEQFF. CDR3 nucleotide sequence: TGTGCCAGCAGCGATCAACAGGGAAGCAATGAGCAGTTCTTC.

This clonotype has just a few counts. This rearrangement joins TRBV7-3 to TRBJ2-3, with D unclear. The germline V and J ends were trimmed by 0 bases and 2 bases, with 12 bases remaining between them. The CDR3 consists of 16 residues. Germline CDR1 is SGHTA and CDR2 is FQGTGA. The chain's CDR3 is CASSLTGHEPTDTQYF. The CDR3 DNA reads TGTGCCAGCAGCTTAACTGGCCACGAGCCCACAGATACGCAGTATTTT.

This chain connects TRBV13 to TRBJ2-7, with a weak D call TRBD2 (5 bases). The ends were cut back, 5 bases at V and 2 bases at J, with 16 bases in the middle. This CDR3 has 15 residues. In germline, CDR1 is PRHDT, CDR2 FYEKMQ (reference sequence). Written as DNA, the CDR3 is TGTGCCAGCAGCCCCCCCGGACTCGAGACCTACGAGCAGTACTTC. Amino acids: CASSPPGLETYEQYF.

As concerns this clonotype: The missing conserved phenylalanine or tryptophan at the end of this CDR3 makes a read error likely. The CDR3 DNA is TGTGCCAGCAGCTCACCATCCGACTTCTACGAGCAGTACTTA. As protein: CASSSPSDFYEQYL. V and J are TRBV7-2 and TRBJ2-7, with no clear D. The CDR3 consists of 14 residues. V lost 4 bases to trimming and J lost 3 bases, with 13 bases between them. Germline CDR1 SGHTA, CDR2 FQGNSA.

This chain joins TRBV11-1 and TRBJ2-1, with 9 bases aligning to TRBD2. CDR3 length equals 18 residues. Per germline, CDR1 SGHAT and CDR2 FQDESV (reference sequence). The J segment lost 4 bases and the V segment lost 1 base, leaving 11 bases of the junction unmatched. The CDR3 here is CASSLGRGSGGPYNEQFF. CDR3 DNA sequence: TGTGCCAGCAGCTTAGGGCGAGGTAGCGGGGGCCCATACAATGAGCAGTTCTTC.

The rearrangement uses TRBV29-1 and TRBJ2-7; 9 nucleotides align to TRBD1. The germline V gene has CDR1 SQVTM and CDR2 ANQGSEA. With V trimmed by 2 bases and J by 11 bases, 4 bases remained unmatched. The CDR3 has 11 amino acids. CDR3: CSVERRDREYF. The DNA for the CDR3 is TGCAGCGTTGAAAGACGGGACAGGGAGTACTTC.

The J gene is TRBJ2-2, the V gene TRBV6-2 or TRBV6-3; 9 bases fit TRBD1. Per the germline V gene, CDR1 is MNHEY and CDR2 is SVGEGT. The V gene end was trimmed by 5 bases and the J gene end by 9 bases; junction bases not matched to a gene: 1. There are 12 residues in the CDR3. This CDR3 reads CASSTGGRELFF. The CDR3 DNA follows: TGTGCCAGCAGTACAGGGGGCAGGGAGCTGTTTTTT.

DNA of the CDR3: TGTGCTAGTGGTCTCTCCCTAGCGTACTATGAGCAGTTCTTC. This gives the protein CASGLSLAYYEQFF. The chain is built from TRBV12-5 and TRBJ2-1; a weak D match, TRBD2 (6 bases). The V end lost 5 bases, the J end lost 8 bases, and 16 bases lay between the germline ends. Per the germline V gene, CDR1 is LGHNT and CDR2 is FRNRAP. CDR3 length: 14 residues.

A few counts support this clonotype. The J gene is TRBJ2-5, the V gene TRBV6-1, with TRBD2 matching 12 bases. The CDR3 covers 13 residues. V shed 10 bases and J 2 bases; nucleotides not matched to a gene: 2. Per germline, CDR1 MNHNS and CDR2 SASEGT. The CDR3 DNA reads TGTGCCATTGGACTAGCGGGACAAGAGACCCAGTACTTC. Translating it yields CAIGLAGQETQYF.

This clonotype was seen more than once but under ten times. The V and J genes are TRBV9 and TRBJ2-7, with D tentatively TRBD2 (6 bases). This CDR3 has 14 residues. V shed 3 bases and J shed 0 bases, with 10 bases lying between them. Per the germline V gene, CDR1 is SGDLS and CDR2 is YYNGEE. The CDR3 coding sequence is TGTGCCAGCAGCGCAGGGACTTTCTCCTACGAGCAGTACTTC. Residues: CASSAGTFSYEQYF.

This clonotype was counted between two and nine times. One end of the junction does not line up with germline, which may come from a read error. The chain has TRBV5-6 and TRBJ2-7, with D tentatively TRBD1 (6 bases). CDR1 SGHDT and CDR2 YYEEEE come from the germline V gene. The CDR3 totals 13 residues. CDR3 residues: CANSGWTVYEQYF. DNA for the CDR3: TGTGCCAACAGCGGATGGACAGTTTACGAGCAGTACTTC.

The chain combines TRBV6-2 or TRBV6-3 with TRBJ2-5; 7 bases agree with TRBD1. The CDR3 totals 11 residues. Germline V CDR1 and CDR2: MNHEY, SVGEGT. The CDR3 reads CTTGARETQYF. In DNA, the CDR3 is TGTACTACAGGGGCTCGGGAGACCCAGTACTTC.

This clonotype has more than one count but fewer than ten. V and J are TRBV6-5 and TRBJ2-7, with 13 bases matching TRBD2. The CDR3 length is 17 residues. V shed 1 base, J shed 2 bases, and the junction held 5 bases outside the gene matches. Germline CDR1 MNHEY, CDR2 SVGAGI. CDR3 amino acids: CASSYLGTSGVPYEQYF. The CDR3 DNA is TGTGCCAGCAGTTACTTAGGGACTAGCGGGGTTCCCTACGAGCAGTACTTC.

Ten or more counts support this clonotype. The gene calls are TRBV5-1 and TRBJ2-1; 11 bases fit TRBD2. From germline, CDR1 is SGHRS and CDR2 YFSETQ. The V gene end was trimmed by 4 bases and the J gene end by 8 bases; junction bases not matched to a gene: 11. This CDR3 has 16 amino acids. CDR3 sequence: CASSGWGSGGAYEQFF. CDR3 nucleotides: TGCGCCAGCAGCGGCTGGGGTAGCGGGGGGGCCTATGAGCAGTTCTTC.

The V call is TRBV27, the J call TRBJ2-5, with 11 bases matching TRBD2. The CDR3 is 17 residues long. Germline V gene data show CDR1 as MNHEY and CDR2 as SMNVEV (reference sequence). Unmatched junction bases numbered 11, after V lost 4 bases and J lost 4 bases. The CDR3 protein is CASSSIAGGPVGETQYF. For the CDR3, the DNA is TGTGCCAGCAGTTCGATAGCGGGGGGGCCCGTAGGAGAGACCCAGTACTTC.

The chain carries TRBV2 and TRBJ2-1; no reliable D call. V was cut by 0 bases and J by 0 bases, with 6 bases left in between. Looked up from germline, CDR1 is SNHLY and CDR2 is FYNNEI. The CDR3 spans 15 residues. The CDR3, as DNA: TGTGCCAGCAGTGAAGCCATGGACTCCTACAATGAGCAGTTCTTC. Protein product: CASSEAMDSYNEQFF. The whole variable domain, remainder taken from reference TRBV2 and TRBJ2-1, is EPEVTQTPSHQVTQMGQEVILRCVPISNHLYFYWYRQILGQKVEFLVSFYNNEISEKSEIFDDQFSVERPDGSNFTLKIRSTKLEDSAMYFCASSEAMDSYNEQFFGPGTRLTVL.

By sample share, this clonotype is medium-sized. The genes are TRBV9 and TRBJ2-3; D might be TRBD1 or TRBD2, each matching 6 bases. Trimming left V 5 bases short and J 0 bases short, with 13 bases between. This CDR3 region has 15 residues. Looked up from germline, CDR1 is SGDLS and CDR2 is YYNGEE. CDR3 region: CASSLGGHSTDTQYF. The CDR3 DNA reads as TGTGCCAGCAGTCTCGGGGGCCACAGCACAGATACGCAGTATTTT.

This clonotype was counted only a few times. The chain couples TRBV6-2 or TRBV6-3 to TRBJ2-7; D is unclear. Trimming shortened V by 4 bases and J by 9 bases, and 19 bases separated the two germline ends. In germline, CDR1 is MNHEY, CDR2 SVGEGT. This CDR3 contains 14 residues. The CDR3 sequence is CASSSTIRTPGQYF. Written as DNA, the CDR3 is TGTGCCAGCAGTTCTACGATTAGGACCCCCGGGCAGTACTTC.